Presented here are 27 T cell receptor beta chains from one specimen sequenced in a study of CD8 T cells in ankylosing spondylitis. TCRdb used MiXCR to reprocess the 5' RACE reads, holding one entry per CDR3 protein. Counted here are about 480,000 distinct CDR3 sequences, about 15% occurring once; the ten biggest clones make up over 1%. Their cognate antigens are unknown. Study-wide points: Several highly homologous variants made up a TCR beta motif, and this motif appeared characteristic of ankylosing spondylitis blood.

The sequenced sample was blood, either unsorted or a sorted T cell fraction (not recorded which). The receptors were sampled from a male donor with ankylosing spondylitis.

This clonotype was counted between two and nine times. The chain employs TRBV6-2 or TRBV6-3 and TRBJ2-2; 10 nucleotides line up with TRBD2. The length of the CDR3 is 16 residues. Germline V gene sequence: CDR1 MNHEY, CDR2 SVGEGT. The V segment lost 3 bases and the J segment 8 bases; nucleotides outside the gene matches: 9. The CDR3 DNA reads as TGTGCCAGCAGTTATCCGACTAGCGGGCCTCGTGGGGAGCTGTTTTTT. Its protein product is CASSYPTSGPRGELFF.

In this sample, this clonotype turned up a few times. The gene calls are TRBV20-1 and TRBJ1-1; D gene unclear. Deletions cut 2 bases from V and 4 bases from J, with 14 bases between. The CDR3 length is 14 residues. Germline V CDR1 and CDR2: DFQATT, SNEGSKA (reference sequence). CDR3 residues: CSARRRAQSTEAFF. DNA of the CDR3: TGCAGTGCTAGACGGCGGGCCCAGAGCACTGAAGCTTTCTTT.

This clonotype was observed a handful of times. V and J are TRBV20-1 and TRBJ1-4, with a weak D call TRBD1 (5 bases). The V end was cut by 3 bases, the J end by 0 bases, with 11 bases between. Germline lookup yields CDR1 DFQATT and CDR2 SNEGSKA (reference sequence). This CDR3 contains 15 residues. Here the CDR3 reads CSAREGRSTNEKLFF. The CDR3 region has the DNA TGCAGTGCTAGGGAGGGACGGTCAACTAATGAAAAACTGTTTTTT.

V usage is TRBV10-3 and J usage is TRBJ2-7; no definite D call. The germline gives CDR1 ENHRY, CDR2 SYGVKD. V lost 4 bases to trimming and J lost 1 base, with 8 bases between them. The CDR3 spans 13 residues. The CDR3 loop reads CAISVEPSYEQYF. The CDR3 nucleotides read TGTGCCATCAGTGTGGAGCCTTCCTACGAGCAGTACTTC.

This clonotype was picked up a small number of times. This chain joins TRBV11-2 and TRBJ2-2, with TRBD1 matching over 7 bases. With 4 bases clipped from V and 6 bases from J, the junction kept 14 bases outside the gene matches. CDR3 length: 17 residues. Germline V gene data show CDR1 as SGHAT and CDR2 as FQNNGV. The CDR3 loop reads CASSSQRTGSLAGELFF. For the CDR3, the DNA is TGTGCCAGCAGCTCCCAGAGGACAGGCTCTCTCGCCGGGGAGCTGTTTTTT. Drawing the rest from reference TRBV11-2 and TRBJ2-2, the complete variable domain is EAGVAQSPRYKIIEKRQSVAFWCNPISGHATLYWYQQILGQGPKLLIQFQNNGVVDDSQLPKDRFSAERLKGVDSTLKIQPAKLEDSAVYLCASSSQRTGSLAGELFFGEGSRLTVL.

V and J are TRBV5-1 and TRBJ1-1; D gene ambiguous. Germline loops: CDR1 SGHRS, CDR2 YFSETQ. This CDR3 comprises 13 residues. V shed 4 bases and J shed 5 bases, with 12 bases lying between them. This CDR3 reads CASSPGLSTEAFF. The DNA of the CDR3 is TGCGCCAGCAGCCCGGGTCTCTCTACTGAAGCTTTCTTT.

This clonotype was detected many times. The chain recombines TRBV5-1 with TRBJ2-1; 10 nucleotides match TRBD2. The CDR3 loop spans 14 amino acids. Looked up from germline, CDR1 is SGHRS and CDR2 is YFSETQ. Trimming at V came to 0 bases and at J to 7 bases, leaving 1 base not matched to a gene. The CDR3 DNA is TGCGCCAGCAGCTTGGTACTAGCGGGAAATGAGCAGTTCTTC. Its protein is CASSLVLAGNEQFF.

J is TRBJ2-3 and V is TRBV20-1; TRBD2 agrees at 11 bases. The CDR3 totals 14 residues. J gave up 2 bases and V 4 bases, and 2 bases lay outside the gene matches. Germline V gives CDR1 DFQATT, CDR2 SNEGSKA (reference sequence). CDR3 bases: TGCAGTGCTACTAGCGGGGGGCACACAGATACGCAGTATTTT. Its protein is CSATSGGHTDTQYF.

The rearrangement joins TRBV4-1 to TRBJ2-3, with TRBD2 identical over 12 bases. The V gene's germline CDR1 is MGHRA and CDR2 YSYEKL. V lost 0 bases, J lost 4 bases, and 5 bases stayed unmatched. The CDR3 length is 17 residues. The chain's CDR3 is CASSQDPSGGGSDTQYF. The CDR3 region has the DNA TGCGCCAGCAGCCAAGATCCTAGCGGGGGGGGATCAGATACGCAGTATTTT.

This chain links TRBV20-1 with TRBJ2-7; D ambiguous. This CDR3 is 13 amino acids long. The V gene's germline CDR1 is DFQATT and CDR2 SNEGSKA (reference sequence). V lost 6 bases and J 4 bases, leaving 16 bases between the germline ends. The CDR3 nucleotides are TGCAGTGCCCCGGGTGGAAGGGTTTACGAGCAGTACTTC. Translating it yields CSAPGGRVYEQYF.

This clonotype has at least ten counts. The CDR3 sequence: CASSSRSEQYF. CDR3 nucleotides: TGTGCCAGCAGTTCCCGTAGCGAGCAGTACTTC. The chain couples TRBV12-3 or TRBV12-4 to TRBJ2-7; D is uncertain. The CDR3 loop spans 11 amino acids. The V end was cut by 4 bases, the J end by 6 bases, with 7 bases between.

The chain links TRBV25-1 to TRBJ2-1; D unclear. CDR1 and CDR2 from the germline V gene are MGHDK and SYGVNS. The V and J ends lost 1 base and 7 bases respectively, with 5 bases between them. The CDR3 consists of 12 residues. CDR3: CASSELSNEQFF. For the CDR3, the DNA is TGTGCCAGCAGTGAATTGAGTAATGAGCAGTTCTTC.

The V gene is TRBV6-5, the J gene TRBJ1-1; TRBD1 matches at 7 bases. CDR3 size: 14 residues. With V trimmed by 2 bases and J by 9 bases, 9 bases remained unmatched. In germline, CDR1 is MNHEY, CDR2 SVGAGI. The CDR3: CASSYLSGGQKAFF. The CDR3 DNA is TGTGCCAGCAGTTACCTGTCCGGGGGACAGAAAGCTTTCTTT.

The chain recombines TRBV20-1 with TRBJ1-1; the D gene is possibly TRBD1 (6 bases). The V gene's germline CDR1 is DFQATT and CDR2 SNEGSKA (reference sequence). This CDR3 contains 14 residues. The germline V and J ends were trimmed by 5 bases and 0 bases, with 13 bases remaining between them. CDR3 bases: TGCAGTGCTCCTACCGGGGGCATGAACACTGAAGCTTTCTTT. The encoded protein is CSAPTGGMNTEAFF.

This clonotype turned up a few times. The genes are TRBV29-1 and TRBJ1-1; D unresolved. The germline gives CDR1 SQVTM, CDR2 ANQGSEA. V lost 4 bases to trimming and J lost 0 bases, with 12 bases between them. The CDR3 is 14 amino acids. CDR3 coding DNA: TGCAGCGTTGTGCGGTACCCGATGAACACTGAAGCTTTCTTT. Translating it yields CSVVRYPMNTEAFF.

The chain is built from TRBV7-2 and TRBJ2-7, with 7 bases that match TRBD1. CDR3 length equals 15 residues. Germline loops: CDR1 SGHTA, CDR2 FQGNSA. The junction had 6 bases not matched to a gene; V was cut back by 1 base and J by 3 bases. In DNA form, the CDR3 reads TGTGCCAGCAGCTTAGGTGGAGCAGGGGGCTACGAGCAGTACTTC. Translation gives CASSLGGAGGYEQYF.

In this sample, this clonotype turned up a few times. This chain uses TRBV12-3 or TRBV12-4 with TRBJ2-3, with D perhaps being TRBD1 or TRBD2 (6 bases each). The CDR3 is 15 amino acids. Trimming cost V 6 bases and J 6 bases, with 19 bases left between them. Here the CDR3 reads CASRGDFSGADTQYF. The CDR3 nucleotides read TGTGCCAGCAGGGGGGACTTTTCGGGGGCGGATACGCAGTATTTT.

The chain is built from TRBV19 and TRBJ2-3, with D tentatively TRBD1 or TRBD2 (5 bases each). The CDR3 spans 14 residues. The ends were cut back, 3 bases at V and 4 bases at J, with 11 bases in the middle. Germline V lookup: CDR1 LNHDA, CDR2 SQIVND (reference sequence). CDR3 in DNA: TGTGCCAGTAGTATCCAAGGGGACGCAGATACGCAGTATTTT. The encoded protein is CASSIQGDADTQYF.

This clonotype was detected a few times. The chain combines TRBV5-1 with TRBJ1-3; D gene uncertain. The V and J ends lost 0 bases and 4 bases respectively, with 14 bases between them. The CDR3 covers 16 residues. Germline V gene lookup returns CDR1 SGHRS and CDR2 YFSETQ. The CDR3 DNA reads TGCGCCAGCAGCTTGGTTGCGGTTACTGGAGGAAACACCATATATTTT. As protein: CASSLVAVTGGNTIYF.

This clonotype was counted between two and nine times. The chain uses TRBV2 and TRBJ2-5, with D uncertain. Germline CDR1 SNHLY, CDR2 FYNNEI. The CDR3 is made up of 11 amino acids. V lost 7 bases, J lost 5 bases, and 8 bases lay in between. The CDR3 loop reads CASNAAETQYF. CDR3 in DNA: TGTGCCAGCAATGCTGCGGAGACCCAGTACTTC.

This chain links TRBV30 with TRBJ1-1; D is unclear. The CDR3 length is 14 residues. Germline CDR1 GTSNPN, CDR2 SVGIG (reference sequence). Between the trimmed V and J ends, which lost 1 base and 3 bases, there was a span of 12 bases. CDR3 sequence reads: CAWSGRGVYTEAFF. The CDR3 nucleotides are TGTGCCTGGAGTGGCCGGGGAGTATACACTGAAGCTTTCTTT. Full variable domain (outside the CDR3, taken from reference TRBV30 and TRBJ1-1): SQTIHQWPATLVQPVGSPLSLECTVEGTSNPNLYWYRQAAGRGLQLLFYSVGIGQISSEVPQNLSASRPQDRQFILSSKKLLLSDSGFYLCAWSGRGVYTEAFFGQGTRLTVV.

This clonotype was picked up a small number of times. The V gene is TRBV5-1, the J gene TRBJ2-3; the match to TRBD1 covers 10 bases. The CDR3 extends over 15 amino acids. The ends lost 4 bases at V and 1 base at J; junction bases unmatched: 3. CDR1 is SGHRS, CDR2 YFSETQ, per germline. CDR3 DNA: TGCGCCAGCAGCCTCGGACAGGGGGGCACAGATACGCAGTATTTT. This gives the protein CASSLGQGGTDTQYF.

The chain employs TRBV12-3 or TRBV12-4 and TRBJ2-7, with D possibly matching TRBD2 (5 bases). CDR3 length: 12 amino acids. Trimming took off 3 bases at V and 5 bases at J, with 8 bases between the two ends. CDR3 region: CASSFVRDEQYF. The CDR3 DNA is TGTGCCAGCAGTTTTGTGAGGGACGAGCAGTACTTC.

This clonotype was seen only a few times. V and J are TRBV20-1 and TRBJ2-2; 9 nucleotides align to TRBD2. Trimming cost V 0 bases and J 0 bases; bases outside gene matches: 2. The length of the CDR3 is 16 residues. The germline gives CDR1 DFQATT, CDR2 SNEGSKA (reference sequence). The CDR3 is CSARDASGTNTGELFF. In DNA form, the CDR3 reads TGCAGTGCTAGAGATGCTAGCGGGACGAACACCGGGGAGCTGTTTTTT.

The rearrangement uses TRBV6-5 and TRBJ2-7; TRBD1 matches at 8 bases. J gave up 6 bases and V 2 bases, and 9 bases lay outside the gene matches. Germline CDR1 reads MNHEY; CDR2 reads SVGAGI. This CDR3 comprises 15 residues. In DNA form, the CDR3 reads TGTGCCAGCAGTTACCGTCCTGGACAGGGCTTCGAGCAGTACTTC. Its translation: CASSYRPGQGFEQYF.

This clonotype occurred a few times. The CDR3 DNA reads as TGCAGTGCTAGAGATAGGAAGAGGATGAACACTGAAGCTTTCTTT. Protein: CSARDRKRMNTEAFF. The chain has TRBV20-1 and TRBJ1-1, with D uncertain. This CDR3 has 15 residues. Looked up from germline, CDR1 is DFQATT and CDR2 is SNEGSKA (reference sequence). The ends were cut back, 0 bases at V and 0 bases at J, with 11 bases in the middle.

The rearrangement joins TRBV4-3 to TRBJ2-2, with D hard to call. The CDR3 length is 15 residues. Germline assignment: CDR1 LGHNA and CDR2 YSLEER. The germline V and J ends were trimmed by 6 bases and 0 bases, with 11 bases remaining between them. The CDR3 protein is CASRKAGSNTGELFF. The CDR3 nucleotides are TGCGCCAGCAGAAAGGCAGGCTCGAACACCGGGGAGCTGTTTTTT.